Listed below are T cell receptor beta chains from one sample, sequenced in a study of persistence of HIV-infected CD4 T cells. The protocol was immunoSEQ multiplex PCR, while the TCRdb copy is restricted to in-frame clones and leaves out a portion. Among 25,000 to 35,000 clones listed, roughly 80% were seen once. The antigens these receptors bind are not known. The specimen comprised CD4+ T cells sorted from PBMCs after roughly 20-hour stimulation, sampled from a patient who received antiretroviral therapy. The receptor source for this set is an adult man with HIV who was CMV-seropositive. CDR3s include the opening cysteine and the closing phenylalanine or tryptophan. D genes are given only for firm matches. The listing skips clone size in some rows; elsewhere it reads once, few, many or a size class.

d_call | j_call | clone_size | v_call | cdr3_aa | cdr3_nt
NA | TRBJ1-1 | NA | TRBV6-5 | CASSYSSVLENTEAFF | TGTGCCAGCAGTTACTCGAGCGTTCTGGAGAACACTGAAGCTTTCTTT
NA | TRBJ2-7 | NA | TRBV29-1 | CSVEDRTGYEQYF | TGCAGCGTTGAAGATAGGACGGGCTACGAGCAGTACTTC
NA | TRBJ1-2 | NA | TRBV19 | CASSTYRVLNYGYTF | TGTGCCAGTAGTACCTACAGGGTTCTTAACTATGGCTACACCTTC
NA | TRBJ1-2 | NA | TRBV5-6 | CASSFTNYGYTF | TGTGCCAGCAGCTTTACTAACTATGGCTACACCTTC
NA | TRBJ2-5 | NA | TRBV6-2/TRBV6-3 | CASRYGAGWSVLETQYF | TGTGCCAGCAGATACGGGGCAGGGTGGTCGGTATTGGAGACCCAGTACTTC
NA | TRBJ1-5 | NA | TRBV6-5 | CASSYSSAEYQPQHF | TGTGCCAGCAGTTACTCGTCAGCAGAATATCAGCCCCAGCATTTT
TRBD2 | TRBJ2-3 | NA | TRBV5-6 | CASSLAGGTLTDTQYF | TGTGCCAGCAGCTTGGCGGGAGGGACGCTCACAGATACGCAGTATTTT
TRBD1 | TRBJ1-6 | NA | TRBV28 | CASSLFTGEVSPLHF | TGTGCCAGCAGTTTATTTACAGGGGAAGTTTCACCCCTCCACTTT
NA | TRBJ2-5 | NA | TRBV4-1 | CASSQEEERLGAQYF | TGCGCCAGCAGCCAAGAAGAGGAGCGGCTCGGGGCCCAGTACTTC
NA | TRBJ1-1 | NA | TRBV10-2 | CASSRGNTEAFF | TGCGCCAGCAGTCGGGGGAACACTGAAGCTTTCTTT
NA | TRBJ2-4 | NA | TRBV5-1 | CASSFGDSGELSNIQYF | TGCGCCAGCAGCTTCGGGGATTCGGGAGAATTGTCAAACATTCAGTACTTC
TRBD2 | TRBJ2-5 | NA | TRBV6-2/TRBV6-3 | CASSNKPGTSGGEEETQYF | TGTGCCAGCAGTAACAAACCCGGGACTAGCGGGGGGGAAGAAGAGACCCAGTACTTC
NA | TRBJ1-4 | NA | TRBV7-2 | CASSLFGPREKLFF | TGTGCCAGCAGCTTATTTGGGCCTCGGGAAAAACTGTTTTTT
NA | TRBJ1-5 | NA | TRBV6-6 | CASSSTVSNQPQHF | TGTGCCAGCAGTTCGACAGTGAGCAATCAGCCCCAGCATTTT
NA | TRBJ2-4 | NA | TRBV7-2 | CASSATGPLAKNIQYF | TGTGCCAGCAGCGCTACAGGACCACTAGCCAAAAACATTCAGTACTTC
NA | TRBJ2-2 | NA | TRBV27 | CASSLRHGELFF | TGTGCCAGCAGTTTAAGGCACGGGGAGCTGTTTTTT
NA | TRBJ1-4 | once | TRBV18 | CASSPPYGTETEKLFF | TGTGCCAGCTCACCACCGTACGGGACGGAAACTGAAAAACTGTTTTTT
NA | TRBJ1-1 | NA | TRBV28 | CASSQGGLGAFF | TGTGCCAGCAGCCAGGGCGGGCTGGGAGCTTTCTTT
NA | TRBJ2-7 | NA | TRBV6-6 | CASSANRGEGYEQYF | TGTGCCAGCAGCGCCAACAGGGGGGAGGGTTACGAGCAGTACTTC
TRBD1 | TRBJ1-1 | NA | TRBV6-2/TRBV6-3 | CASSYPRGHRNINTEAFF | TGTGCCAGCAGTTACCCGAGGGGGCACCGAAACATAAACACTGAAGCTTTCTTT
NA | TRBJ1-4 | NA | TRBV7-9 | CASSLWRNGRLEKLFF | TGTGCCAGCAGCTTATGGAGGAATGGACGGTTGGAAAAACTGTTTTTT
NA | TRBJ2-7 | medium-sized | TRBV4-1 | CASAPRDELSYEQYF | TGCGCCAGCGCCCCTCGGGACGAACTCTCCTACGAGCAGTACTTC
NA | TRBJ2-2 | NA | TRBV7-2 | CASSLVKNTGELFF | TGTGCCAGCAGCTTGGTAAAAAACACCGGGGAGCTGTTTTTT
TRBD2 | TRBJ2-1 | few | TRBV29-1 | CSVEALTGWLAGGEQFF | TGCAGCGTTGAAGCCCTAACAGGGTGGCTAGCGGGGGGTGAGCAGTTCTTC
NA | TRBJ1-1 | NA | TRBV30 | CAWTFVMNTEAFF | TGTGCCTGGACTTTCGTGATGAACACTGAAGCTTTCTTT
NA | TRBJ2-1 | NA | TRBV7-2 | CASSLGGNYNEQFF | TGTGCCAGCAGCTTAGGGGGGAACTACAATGAGCAGTTCTTC
NA | TRBJ1-5 | NA | TRBV6-1 | CASSGPDSSKPYQPQHF | TGTGCCAGCAGTGGGCCGGACAGTTCCAAGCCCTATCAGCCCCAGCATTTT
NA | TRBJ1-5 | NA | TRBV6-2/TRBV6-3 | CASSYIDQPQHF | TGTGCCAGCAGTTACATTGATCAGCCCCAGCATTTT
TRBD1 | TRBJ2-7 | NA | TRBV4-1 | CASSLLQGPAYEQYF | TGCGCCAGCAGCCTGCTACAGGGGCCCGCCTACGAGCAGTACTTC
TRBD1 | TRBJ1-5 | once | TRBV30 | CAWSSPDRGRNQPQHF | TGTGCCTGGAGTTCACCGGACAGGGGGCGCAATCAGCCCCAGCATTTT
NA | TRBJ1-1 | once | TRBV4-2 | CASSQTPGIRGTEAFF | TGTGCCAGCAGCCAAACCCCGGGCATCCGGGGAACTGAAGCTTTCTTT
NA | TRBJ1-2 | NA | TRBV20-1 | CSAMTGYGYTF | TGCAGTGCCATGACAGGCTATGGCTACACCTTC
NA | TRBJ1-2 | NA | TRBV14 | CASSLGSYYGYTF | TGTGCCAGCAGCCTAGGGAGTTACTATGGCTACACCTTC
NA | TRBJ1-6 | NA | TRBV30 | CAWTTGNYNSPLHF | TGTGCCTGGACGACGGGGAACTATAATTCACCCCTCCACTTT
NA | TRBJ2-2 | NA | TRBV5-5 | CASKRQNQGSPWGELFF | TGTGCCAGCAAAAGGCAGAACCAGGGATCTCCTTGGGGGGAGCTGTTTTTT
NA | TRBJ2-5 | NA | TRBV4-3 | CASSQEWAGAETQYF | TGCGCCAGCAGCCAAGAATGGGCGGGGGCCGAGACCCAGTACTTC
NA | TRBJ2-5 | NA | TRBV5-1 | CASSFQGGGQETQYF | TGCGCCAGCAGCTTTCAGGGTGGGGGCCAAGAGACCCAGTACTTC
TRBD1 | TRBJ2-7 | NA | TRBV6-2/TRBV6-3 | CASSSPRQGLSYEQYF | TGTGCCAGCAGTTCTCCTAGACAGGGGCTATCCTACGAGCAGTACTTC
TRBD2 | TRBJ2-1 | NA | TRBV5-1 | CASSPVAGVSYNEQFF | TGCGCCAGCAGCCCGGTAGCGGGGGTCTCCTACAATGAGCAGTTCTTC
NA | TRBJ2-7 | once | TRBV24-1 | CATSDSPWRDHGEQYF | TGTGCCACCAGTGATTCCCCGTGGAGGGACCACGGGGAGCAGTACTTC
TRBD1 | TRBJ2-3 | once | TRBV5-1 | CASSLQGAVMADTQYF | TGCGCCAGCAGCTTACAGGGGGCGGTTATGGCAGATACGCAGTATTTT
TRBD1 | TRBJ2-7 | NA | TRBV10-2 | CASSEWGTGIRYEQYF | TGCGCCAGCAGTGAGTGGGGGACAGGGATCCGATACGAGCAGTACTTC
NA | TRBJ2-7 | NA | TRBV9 | CASSAHGRSYEQYF | TGTGCCAGCAGCGCGCACGGGCGGTCCTACGAGCAGTACTTC
NA | TRBJ1-5 | NA | TRBV30 | CAWSVPDRTNQPQHF | TGTGCCTGGAGTGTACCCGACAGGACTAATCAGCCCCAGCATTTT
NA | TRBJ2-5 | NA | TRBV28 | CASSSPQGNQETQYF | TGTGCCAGCAGTTCACCACAGGGTAACCAAGAGACCCAGTACTTC
NA | TRBJ2-7 | NA | TRBV6-5 | CASIQNRDYEQYF | TGTGCCAGCATCCAGAATAGGGACTACGAGCAGTACTTC
NA | TRBJ2-3 | NA | TRBV9 | CASSVVPSSTDTQYF | TGTGCCAGCAGCGTAGTCCCTAGTAGCACAGATACGCAGTATTTT
TRBD2 | TRBJ2-5 | NA | TRBV3-1/TRBV3-2 | CASSQPGGTKTQYF | TGTGCCAGCAGCCAACCGGGGGGTACGAAGACCCAGTACTTC
TRBD1 | TRBJ2-2 | NA | TRBV29-1 | CSVGSGTGYSTGELFF | TGCAGCGTTGGTTCCGGGACAGGGTACTCCACCGGGGAGCTGTTTTTT
NA | TRBJ1-2 | NA | TRBV29-1 | CSVLGGGYGYTF | TGCAGCGTCCTTGGGGGTGGCTATGGCTACACCTTC
NA | TRBJ2-2 | once | TRBV6-2/TRBV6-3 | CASSLRQTTNTGELFF | TGTGCCAGCAGTCTGAGACAGACTACGAACACCGGGGAGCTGTTTTTT
NA | TRBJ2-7 | NA | TRBV10-1 | CASSGGGRDYEQYF | TGCGCCAGCAGTGGAGGGGGACGGGACTACGAGCAGTACTTC
TRBD1 | TRBJ2-5 | NA | TRBV10-3 | CASADRGTQETQYF | TGTGCCTCAGCAGACAGGGGGACCCAAGAGACCCAGTACTTC
NA | TRBJ2-7 | NA | TRBV18 | CASSPPNRGGNYEQYF | TGTGCCAGCTCACCACCGAACAGGGGAGGGAACTACGAGCAGTACTTC
NA | TRBJ1-1 | NA | TRBV18 | CASSPRGETEAFF | TGTGCCAGCTCACCACGCGGGGAAACTGAAGCTTTCTTT
TRBD1 | TRBJ2-7 | NA | TRBV4-2 | CASSQDGTGAYEQYF | TGTGCCAGCAGCCAAGACGGGACAGGGGCCTACGAGCAGTACTTC
NA | TRBJ2-6 | NA | TRBV5-6 | CASKDRGFPGANVLTF | TGTGCCAGCAAGGACAGAGGATTCCCTGGGGCCAACGTCCTGACTTTC